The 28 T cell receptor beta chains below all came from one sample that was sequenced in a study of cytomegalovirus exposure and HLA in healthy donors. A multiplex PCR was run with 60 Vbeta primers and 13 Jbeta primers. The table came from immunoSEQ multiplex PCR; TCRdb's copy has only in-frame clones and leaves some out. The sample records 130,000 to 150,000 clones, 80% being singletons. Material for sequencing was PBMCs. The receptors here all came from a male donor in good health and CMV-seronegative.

The CDR3 loop reads CASSSTETDTQYF. The CDR3 DNA is TGCGCCAGCAGCTCTACGGAGACAGATACGCAGTATTTT. This chain joins TRBV4-3 and TRBJ2-3; D not resolved. CDR1 and CDR2 from the germline V gene are LGHNA and YSLEER. Trimming took 5 bases from V and 3 from J, leaving 9 bases between them. This CDR3 contains 13 residues.

The CDR3 protein is CSVDSGGTDTQYF. CDR3 in DNA: TGCAGCGTTGATAGCGGGGGAACAGATACGCAGTATTTT. The V call is TRBV29-1, the J call TRBJ2-3; 9 bases are a match to TRBD2. Germline CDR1 is SQVTM and CDR2 is ANQGSEA. CDR3 length: 13 amino acids. After removal of 3 bases from V and 3 bases from J, the junction contained 1 base not matched to a gene.

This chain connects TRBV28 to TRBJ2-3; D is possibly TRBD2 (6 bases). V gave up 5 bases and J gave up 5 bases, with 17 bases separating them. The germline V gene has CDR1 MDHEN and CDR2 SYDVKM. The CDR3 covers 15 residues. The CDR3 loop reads CASSLAAVGGDTQYF. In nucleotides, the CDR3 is TGTGCCAGCAGTCTGGCCGCCGTCGGGGGAGATACGCAGTATTTT. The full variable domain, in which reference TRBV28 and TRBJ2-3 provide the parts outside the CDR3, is DVKVTQSSRYLVKRTGEKVFLECVQDMDHENMFWYRQDPGLGLRLIYFSYDVKMKEKGDIPEGYSVSREKKERFSLILESASTNQTSMYLCASSLAAVGGDTQYFGPGTRLTVL.

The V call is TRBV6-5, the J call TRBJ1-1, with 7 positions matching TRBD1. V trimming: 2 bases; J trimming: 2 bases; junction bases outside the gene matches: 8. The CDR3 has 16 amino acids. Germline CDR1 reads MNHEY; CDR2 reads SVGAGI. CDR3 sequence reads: CASSYRQGEGNTEAFF. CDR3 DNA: TGTGCCAGCAGTTACCGTCAGGGGGAAGGCAACACTGAAGCTTTCTTT.

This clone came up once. The CDR3 spells CASSGLAGGHEQFF. DNA of the CDR3: TGTGCCAGCAGTGGACTAGCGGGGGGGCATGAGCAGTTCTTC. This rearrangement joins TRBV6-5 to TRBJ2-1, with 15 bases aligning to TRBD2. The V gene's germline CDR1 is MNHEY and CDR2 SVGAGI. This CDR3 region has 14 residues. J was trimmed by 8 bases and V by 5 bases; bases with no gene match: 1.

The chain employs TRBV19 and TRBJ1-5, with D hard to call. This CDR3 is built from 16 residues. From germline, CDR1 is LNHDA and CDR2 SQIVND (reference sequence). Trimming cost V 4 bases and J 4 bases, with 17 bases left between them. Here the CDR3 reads CASSSGGRPPNQPQHF. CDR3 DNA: TGTGCCAGTAGTAGCGGCGGGAGACCCCCTAATCAGCCCCAGCATTTT.

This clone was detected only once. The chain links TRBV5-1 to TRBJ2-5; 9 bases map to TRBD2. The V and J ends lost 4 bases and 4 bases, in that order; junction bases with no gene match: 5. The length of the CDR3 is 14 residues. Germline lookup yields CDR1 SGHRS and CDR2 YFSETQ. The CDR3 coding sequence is TGCGCCAGCAGCGCGGGAGGGGGACGAGAGACCCAGTACTTC. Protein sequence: CASSAGGGRETQYF.

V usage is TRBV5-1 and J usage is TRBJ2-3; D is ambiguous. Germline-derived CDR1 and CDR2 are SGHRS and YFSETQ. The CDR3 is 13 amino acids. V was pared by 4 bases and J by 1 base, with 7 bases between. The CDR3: CASSPPGTDTQYF. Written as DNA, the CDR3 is TGCGCCAGCAGCCCCCCCGGCACAGATACGCAGTATTTT.

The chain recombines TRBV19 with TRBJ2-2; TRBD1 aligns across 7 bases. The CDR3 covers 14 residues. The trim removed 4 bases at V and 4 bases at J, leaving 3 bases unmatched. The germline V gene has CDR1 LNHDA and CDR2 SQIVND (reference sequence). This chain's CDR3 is CASSRDRATGELFF. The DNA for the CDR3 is TGTGCCAGTAGTAGAGACAGGGCCACCGGGGAGCTGTTTTTT. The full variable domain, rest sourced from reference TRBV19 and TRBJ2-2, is DGGITQSPKYLFRKEGQNVTLSCEQNLNHDAMYWYRQDPGQGLRLIYYSQIVNDFQKGDIAEGYSVSREKKESFPLTVTSAQKNPTAFYLCASSRDRATGELFFGEGSRLTVL.

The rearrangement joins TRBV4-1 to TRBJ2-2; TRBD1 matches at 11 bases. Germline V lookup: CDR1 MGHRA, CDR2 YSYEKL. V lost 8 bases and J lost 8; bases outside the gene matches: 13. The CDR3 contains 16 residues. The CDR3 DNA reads TGCGCCAGCGGGGGCCTAGGACAGGGGGCAAGAGGGGAGCTGTTTTTT. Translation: CASGGLGQGARGELFF.

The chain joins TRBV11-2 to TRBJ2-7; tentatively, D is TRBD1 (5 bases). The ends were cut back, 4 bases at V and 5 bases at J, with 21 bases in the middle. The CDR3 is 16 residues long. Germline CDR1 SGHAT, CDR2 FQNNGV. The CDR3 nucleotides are TGTGCCAGCAGCTCCAGGGTCGGGCCCCCGGACCACGAGCAGTACTTC. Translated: CASSSRVGPPDHEQYF. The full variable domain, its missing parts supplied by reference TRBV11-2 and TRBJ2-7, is EAGVAQSPRYKIIEKRQSVAFWCNPISGHATLYWYQQILGQGPKLLIQFQNNGVVDDSQLPKDRFSAERLKGVDSTLKIQPAKLEDSAVYLCASSSRVGPPDHEQYFGPGTRLTVT.

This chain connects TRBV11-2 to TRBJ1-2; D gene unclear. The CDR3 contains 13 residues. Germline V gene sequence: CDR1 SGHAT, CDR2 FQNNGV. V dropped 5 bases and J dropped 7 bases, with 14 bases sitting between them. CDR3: CASSRDLEFGYTF. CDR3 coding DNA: TGTGCCAGCAGCCGGGATCTAGAGTTTGGCTACACCTTC.

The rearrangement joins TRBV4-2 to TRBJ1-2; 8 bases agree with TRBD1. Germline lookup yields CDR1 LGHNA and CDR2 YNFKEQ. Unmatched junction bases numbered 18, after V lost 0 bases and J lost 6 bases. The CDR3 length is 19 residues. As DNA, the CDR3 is TGTGCCAGCAGCCAAGATACCGGGACAGGCACAACTGCCCCCCATGGCTACACCTTC. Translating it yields CASSQDTGTGTTAPHGYTF.

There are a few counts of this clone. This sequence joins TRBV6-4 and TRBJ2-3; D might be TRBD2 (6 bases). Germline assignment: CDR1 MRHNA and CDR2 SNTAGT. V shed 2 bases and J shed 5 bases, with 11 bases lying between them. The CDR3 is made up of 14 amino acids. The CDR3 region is CASSDGTGVDTQYF. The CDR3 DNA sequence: TGTGCCAGCAGTGACGGAACGGGAGTAGATACGCAGTATTTT.

Here the CDR3 reads CASSLRDRATPNTGELFF. The CDR3 coding sequence is TGCGCCAGCAGCCTCCGGGACAGAGCAACGCCGAACACCGGGGAGCTGTTTTTT. The chain combines TRBV5-1 with TRBJ2-2; 7 bases are a match to TRBD1. J was trimmed by 0 bases and V by 4 bases; bases with no gene match: 12. CDR3 length equals 18 residues. CDR1 and CDR2 from the germline V gene are SGHRS and YFSETQ.

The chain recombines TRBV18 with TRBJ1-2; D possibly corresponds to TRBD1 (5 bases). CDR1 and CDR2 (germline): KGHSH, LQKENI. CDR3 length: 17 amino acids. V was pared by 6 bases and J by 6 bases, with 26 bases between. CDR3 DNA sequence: TGTGCCAGCTCCCTCGTTTTGGGGCCAACCGGGGGAGATGGCTACACCTTC. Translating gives CASSLVLGPTGGDGYTF.

CDR3 sequence: CASRPTGANVLTF. CDR3 bases: TGTGCCAGCAGGCCTACTGGGGCCAACGTCCTGACTTTC. The rearrangement uses TRBV7-3 and TRBJ2-6, with no clear D. Trimming removed 6 bases from V and 2 bases from J, with 5 bases in between. The CDR3 runs 13 residues. The germline V gene has CDR1 SGHTA and CDR2 FQGTGA. Supplemented by reference TRBV7-3 and TRBJ2-6, the full variable domain reads GAGVSQTPSNKVTEKGKYVELRCDPISGHTALYWYRQSLGQGPEFLIYFQGTGAADDSGLPNDRFFAVRPEGSVSTLKIQRTERGDSAVYLCASRPTGANVLTFGAGSRLTVL.

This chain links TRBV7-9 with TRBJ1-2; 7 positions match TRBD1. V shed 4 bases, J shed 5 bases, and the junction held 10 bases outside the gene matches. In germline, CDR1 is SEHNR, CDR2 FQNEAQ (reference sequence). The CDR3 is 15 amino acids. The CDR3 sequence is CASSSIDRENYGYTF. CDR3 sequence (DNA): TGTGCCAGCAGCTCCATAGACAGGGAAAATTATGGCTACACCTTC.

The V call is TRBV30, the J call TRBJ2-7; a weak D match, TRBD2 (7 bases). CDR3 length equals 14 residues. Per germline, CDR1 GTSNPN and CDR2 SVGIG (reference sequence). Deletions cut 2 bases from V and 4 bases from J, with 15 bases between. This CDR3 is CAWSRGGVSYEQYF. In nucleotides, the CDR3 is TGTGCCTGGAGTAGGGGGGGGGTTTCGTACGAGCAGTACTTC.

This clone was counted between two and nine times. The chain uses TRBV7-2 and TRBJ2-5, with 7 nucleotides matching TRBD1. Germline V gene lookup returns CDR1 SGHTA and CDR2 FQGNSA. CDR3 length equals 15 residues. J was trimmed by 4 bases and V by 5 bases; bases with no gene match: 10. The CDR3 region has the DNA TGTGCCAGCAGCATTAACCTCGCAGGGGGAGAGACCCAGTACTTC. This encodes CASSINLAGGETQYF.

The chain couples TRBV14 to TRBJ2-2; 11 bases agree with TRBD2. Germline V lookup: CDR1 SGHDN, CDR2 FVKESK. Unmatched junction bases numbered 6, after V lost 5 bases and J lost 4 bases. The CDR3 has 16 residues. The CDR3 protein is CASSRRLAGSTGELFF. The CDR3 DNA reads TGTGCCAGCAGCAGACGACTAGCGGGGAGCACCGGGGAGCTGTTTTTT.

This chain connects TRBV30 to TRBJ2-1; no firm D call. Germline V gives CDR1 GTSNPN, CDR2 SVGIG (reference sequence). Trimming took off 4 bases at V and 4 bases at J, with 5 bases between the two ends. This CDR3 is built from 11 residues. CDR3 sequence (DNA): TGTGCCTGGACTTTTTACAATGAGCAGTTCTTC. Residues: CAWTFYNEQFF.

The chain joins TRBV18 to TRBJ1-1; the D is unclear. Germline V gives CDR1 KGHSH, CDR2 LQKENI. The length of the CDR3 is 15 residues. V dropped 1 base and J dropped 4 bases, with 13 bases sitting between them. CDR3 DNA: TGTGCCAGCTCACCACGTAGGGCGGGTTTCACTGAAGCTTTCTTT. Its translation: CASSPRRAGFTEAFF.

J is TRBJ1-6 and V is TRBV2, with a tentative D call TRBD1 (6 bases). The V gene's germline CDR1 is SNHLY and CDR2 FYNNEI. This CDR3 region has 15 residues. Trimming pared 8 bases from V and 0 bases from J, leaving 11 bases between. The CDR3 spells CASAWTASYNSPLHF. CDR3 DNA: TGTGCCAGCGCGTGGACAGCCTCCTATAATTCACCCCTCCACTTT.

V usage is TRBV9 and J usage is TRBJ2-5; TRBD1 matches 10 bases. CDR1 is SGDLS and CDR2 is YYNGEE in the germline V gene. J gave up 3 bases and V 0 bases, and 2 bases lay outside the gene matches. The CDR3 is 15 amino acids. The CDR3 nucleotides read TGTGCCAGCAGCGTAGGAGGGACAGGGGAAGAGACCCAGTACTTC. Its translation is CASSVGGTGEETQYF.

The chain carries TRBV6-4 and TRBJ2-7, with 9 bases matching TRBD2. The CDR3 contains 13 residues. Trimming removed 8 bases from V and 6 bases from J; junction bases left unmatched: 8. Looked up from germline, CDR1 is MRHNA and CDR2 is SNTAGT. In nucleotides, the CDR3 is TGTGCCAGCTCTCCCAGCGGGGGGCCCGAGCAGTACTTC. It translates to CASSPSGGPEQYF.

Written as DNA, the CDR3 is TGTGCCAGCAGGAGAGGGTCGGCTAATGAAAAACTGTTTTTT. Translation: CASRRGSANEKLFF. The chain combines TRBV6-5 with TRBJ1-4; D is unresolved. V lost 6 bases, J lost 3 bases, and 11 bases lay in between. Germline CDR1 and CDR2: MNHEY and SVGAGI. This CDR3 has 14 residues.

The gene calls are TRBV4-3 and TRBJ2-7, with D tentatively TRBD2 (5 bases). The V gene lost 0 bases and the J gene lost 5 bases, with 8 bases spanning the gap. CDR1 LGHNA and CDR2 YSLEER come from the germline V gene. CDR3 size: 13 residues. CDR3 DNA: TGCGCCAGCAGCCAAGATGTGGGAGACGAGCAGTACTTC. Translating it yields CASSQDVGDEQYF.